These T cell receptor beta chains were read from a single sample in a study of T cell responses to AZD1222 COVID-19 vaccine. TCRdb keeps only in-frame clones here, not all; method: immunoSEQ multiplex PCR. The table includes over 130,000 clones, around nine tenths detected once. The sequenced sample was peripheral blood, obtained 28 days after the second AZD1222 dose. The source is an adult who received the AZD1222 COVID-19 vaccine. CDR3s include the opening cysteine and the closing phenylalanine or tryptophan. Each record gives: clone size, V gene, J gene, D gene, CDR3 protein, CDR3 DNA. A D gene is named only where the DNA matches it firmly. Only part of the rows carry a size: once, few, many, or a class if the clone is expanded.

-,TRBV7-8,TRBJ1-1,TRBD1,CASSFRTGGTEAFF,TGTGCCAGCAGCTTCCGGACAGGGGGCACTGAAGCTTTCTTT
-,TRBV11-2,TRBJ2-1,-,CASSRMGELSYNEQFF,TGTGCCAGCAGTCGGATGGGGGAGCTCTCCTACAATGAGCAGTTCTTC
-,TRBV7-9,TRBJ1-2,-,CASSLDLSGNYGYTF,TGTGCCAGCAGCTTAGATTTGTCGGGGAACTATGGCTACACCTTC
-,TRBV6-5,TRBJ1-2,TRBD1,CASRRTGGHGYTF,TGTGCCAGCAGAAGGACAGGGGGACATGGCTACACCTTC
-,TRBV18,TRBJ2-2,TRBD2,CASSPFTSGNTGELFF,TGTGCCAGCTCACCATTTACTAGCGGGAACACCGGGGAGCTGTTTTTT
-,TRBV6-5,TRBJ2-1,-,CASRTTGYRYNEQFF,TGTGCCAGCAGAACTACAGGGTATCGCTACAATGAGCAGTTCTTC
-,TRBV6-5,TRBJ2-6,-,CASIGGSGANVLTF,TGTGCCAGCATCGGGGGCTCTGGGGCCAACGTCCTGACTTTC
-,TRBV5-4,TRBJ1-3,-,CASSLGGGRSGNTIYF,TGTGCCAGCAGCCTCGGGGGGGGGCGCTCTGGAAACACCATATATTTT
-,TRBV5-1,TRBJ1-5,-,CASSYPGQPICRPQHF,TGCGCCAGCAGCTACCCCGGACAGCCAATTTGCCGGCCCCAGCATTTT
-,TRBV6-1,TRBJ2-7,TRBD2,CASSELGLAGSYEQYF,TGTGCCAGCAGTGAACTAGGACTAGCGGGAAGCTACGAGCAGTACTTC
once,TRBV30,TRBJ1-2,TRBD1,CAWNQGQGPYGYTF,TGTGCCTGGAACCAGGGACAGGGTCCCTATGGCTACACCTTC
-,TRBV27,TRBJ2-4,-,CASSLAPPGTLAKNIQYF,TGTGCCAGCAGTTTAGCCCCGCCAGGCACTCTAGCCAAAAACATTCAGTACTTC
-,TRBV6-6,TRBJ2-7,TRBD2,CASSYSTGGTYEQYF,TGTGCCAGCAGTTACTCGACGGGAGGGACCTACGAGCAGTACTTC
-,TRBV20-1,TRBJ2-7,-,CSASIQTAYEQYF,TGCAGTGCTAGTATCCAGACGGCCTACGAGCAGTACTTC
-,TRBV5-6,TRBJ1-1,TRBD1,CASSLGQGSTEAFF,TGTGCCAGCAGCCTAGGACAGGGGAGCACTGAAGCTTTCTTT
-,TRBV5-6,TRBJ1-2,-,CASSFSNGYTF,TGTGCCAGCAGCTTCTCGAACGGCTACACCTTC
-,TRBV27,TRBJ2-2,-,CASRGRNTGELFF,TGTGCCAGCAGGGGCAGGAACACCGGGGAGCTGTTTTTT
-,TRBV24-1,TRBJ2-3,TRBD1,CATSVGQVGDTQYF,TGTGCCACCAGTGTAGGACAGGTAGGAGATACGCAGTATTTT
-,TRBV6-5,TRBJ2-7,-,CASSLDRYYEQYF,TGTGCCAGCAGCCTAGACAGGTACTACGAGCAGTACTTC
-,TRBV5-1,TRBJ2-1,-,CASSLPNNEQFF,TGCGCCAGCAGCTTGCCTAACAATGAGCAGTTCTTC
-,TRBV12-3/TRBV12-4,TRBJ1-2,-,CASSLSQAYGYTF,TGTGCCAGCAGTTTAAGTCAGGCCTATGGCTACACCTTC
-,TRBV28,TRBJ1-1,TRBD1,CATTGMTGVPLNLMNTEAFF,TGTGCCACCACCGGAATGACAGGGGTGCCGCTGAATCTTATGAACACTGAAGCTTTCTTT
-,TRBV13,TRBJ1-2,TRBD1,CASSPGQNYGYTF,TGTGCCAGCAGCCCGGGACAGAACTATGGCTACACCTTC
-,TRBV16,TRBJ1-2,TRBD1,CASSQSTGVGYGYTF,TGTGCCAGCAGCCAATCGACAGGGGTAGGCTATGGCTACACCTTC
many,TRBV7-9,TRBJ2-1,-,CASSLWGEGNMGYNEQFF,TGTGCCAGCAGCTTGTGGGGTGAGGGAAATATGGGATACAATGAGCAGTTCTTC